A single sample is the source of the 8 T cell receptor beta chains below, sequenced in a study of T cell responses to AZD1222 COVID-19 vaccine. The repertoire was sequenced with immunoSEQ multiplex PCR; TCRdb's copy has only in-frame clones and lacks some. The repertoire holds approximately 150,000 clones, 92% seen once, with less than 4.5% in the top ten. This sample comprised peripheral blood, obtained on day 0 of MenACWY control vaccination. The receptors were sampled from an adult in good health.

The chain has TRBV27 and TRBJ1-5; D is uncertain. The CDR3 runs 13 residues. CDR1 is MNHEY, CDR2 SMNVEV, per germline (reference sequence). Trimming left V 10 bases short and J 2 bases short, with 12 bases between. CDR3 sequence (DNA): TGTGCCACCGGACGGGGTGGCAATCAGCCCCAGCATTTT. Translating it yields CATGRGGNQPQHF.

The V gene is TRBV28, the J gene TRBJ1-3, with a tentative D call TRBD1 (6 bases). The CDR3 spans 16 residues. Trimming shortened V by 6 bases and J by 4 bases, and 19 bases separated the two germline ends. Per the germline V gene, CDR1 is MDHEN and CDR2 is SYDVKM. In nucleotides, the CDR3 is TGTGCCAGCAGCGGGACTACAGGGATGGGGGGAAACACCATATATTTT. It specifies CASSGTTGMGGNTIYF. Complete variable domain (other parts from reference TRBV28 and TRBJ1-3): DVKVTQSSRYLVKRTGEKVFLECVQDMDHENMFWYRQDPGLGLRLIYFSYDVKMKEKGDIPEGYSVSREKKERFSLILESASTNQTSMYLCASSGTTGMGGNTIYFGEGSWLTVV.

CDR3: CASNPDGALGYTF. In nucleotides, the CDR3 is TGTGCCAGCAACCCAGACGGGGCCCTCGGCTACACCTTC. The V call is TRBV7-9, the J call TRBJ1-2; the D gene is possibly TRBD1 (5 bases). Germline assignment: CDR1 SEHNR and CDR2 FQNEAQ (reference sequence). The CDR3 has 13 residues. Trimming removed 7 bases at V and 8 bases at J, with 17 bases between.

The V gene is TRBV9, the J gene TRBJ1-4; D gene unclear. Germline assignment: CDR1 SGDLS and CDR2 YYNGEE. Trimming took off 4 bases at V and 4 bases at J, with 11 bases between the two ends. The CDR3 is made up of 14 amino acids. The CDR3 bases are TGTGCCAGCAGCCCTAGGGTGGTTAATGAAAAACTGTTTTTT. Translated, it gives CASSPRVVNEKLFF.

This chain links TRBV30 with TRBJ2-7; 9 nucleotides match TRBD1. The CDR3 is made up of 13 amino acids. Germline CDR1 is GTSNPN and CDR2 is SVGIG (reference sequence). V dropped 2 bases and J dropped 6; count of bases not matched to a gene: 5. DNA for the CDR3: TGTGCCTGGAGTACCGGGACAGGGAGCGAGCAGTACTTC. Translation gives CAWSTGTGSEQYF.

The chain carries TRBV7-3 and TRBJ1-1; 7 bases agree with TRBD1. Germline CDR1 and CDR2: SGHTA and FQGTGA. Trimming took 5 bases from V and 3 from J; bases not matched to a gene: 3. The CDR3 is 13 amino acids. The CDR3 region is CASSATGDTEAFF. CDR3 nucleotides: TGTGCCAGCAGCGCTACAGGGGACACTGAAGCTTTCTTT.

The gene calls are TRBV14 and TRBJ1-3; D gene uncertain. Germline-derived CDR1 and CDR2 are SGHDN and FVKESK. Trimming removed 5 bases at V and 0 bases at J, with 14 bases between. The CDR3 consists of 16 residues. CDR3 sequence reads: CASSMVTHLSGNTIYF. For the CDR3, the DNA is TGTGCCAGCAGCATGGTGACGCACCTCTCTGGAAACACCATATATTTT.

The chain joins TRBV4-2 to TRBJ2-1; tentative D call: TRBD2 (6 bases). Germline V gene lookup returns CDR1 LGHNA and CDR2 YNFKEQ. V lost 1 base to trimming and J lost 9 bases, with 13 bases between them. The CDR3 totals 14 residues. DNA of the CDR3: TGTGCCAGCAGCCAAGGACTAGGAAGCAGTGAGCAGTTCTTC. Its protein product is CASSQGLGSSEQFF.